Below are 3 T cell receptor beta chains sequenced from a single sample in a study of T cells in Graves' hyperthyroidism and ophthalmopathy. There were TCR beta CDR3 regions amplified from RNA transcripts. In the first-round RT-PCR of the TCR CDR3, the HTBI primer set was used. One entry per CDR3 protein results from TCRdb running MiXCR on the multiplex PCR reads. The sample consists of approximately 530,000 distinct CDR3 sequences, roughly 21% of them appearing once. Sequencing input: blood. These receptors originate from a man between 40 and 49 years old with Graves' ophthalmopathy.

This clonotype was recorded at least ten times. This chain links TRBV7-3 with TRBJ2-5, with TRBD2 matching 12 bases. CDR3 length: 16 residues. From germline, CDR1 is SGHTA and CDR2 FQGTGA. J gave up 3 bases and V 1 base, and 3 bases lay outside the gene matches. CDR3 amino acids: CASSLSGLAGKETQYF. DNA for the CDR3: TGTGCCAGCAGCTTAAGTGGACTAGCGGGGAAAGAGACCCAGTACTTC.

V is TRBV3-1 and J is TRBJ2-7, with 10 nucleotides matching TRBD2. Germline V CDR1 and CDR2: LGHDT, YNNKEL (reference sequence). Trimming cost V 1 base and J 3 bases; bases outside gene matches: 12. The length of the CDR3 is 18 residues. The CDR3 here is CASSQVASGSADYYEQYF. The CDR3 coding sequence is TGTGCCAGCAGCCAAGTGGCTAGCGGGAGTGCAGATTACTACGAGCAGTACTTC.

There are many counts of this clonotype. This chain joins TRBV7-9 and TRBJ1-1; weak D call: TRBD1 (5 bases). Germline loops: CDR1 SEHNR, CDR2 FQNEAQ (reference sequence). V was trimmed by 4 bases and J by 2 bases, leaving 11 bases between them. The CDR3 totals 14 residues. CDR3 in DNA: TGTGCCAGCAGCTCATGGGACGGCAACACTGAAGCTTTCTTT. This sequence encodes CASSSWDGNTEAFF. The full variable domain, in which reference TRBV7-9 and TRBJ1-1 provide the parts outside the CDR3, is DTGVSQNPRHKITKRGQNVTFRCDPISEHNRLYWYRQTLGQGPEFLTYFQNEAQLEKSRLLSDRFSAERPKGSFSTLEIQRTEQGDSAMYLCASSSWDGNTEAFFGQGTRLTVV.